This TCR beta chain was recorded in a study of cytomegalovirus exposure and HLA in healthy donors. Findings of the study overall: A later analysis found that most CMV-associated TCR beta chains appeared HLA-restricted. In an earlier analysis, about 87% or about 30%: the productive usage of most TCR beta V segments. Sequence variants that were highly shared formed a cluster that was likely a sequencing artifact.

Worth noting for this clone: Its antigen is currently unknown.

All the people who gave samples were healthy bone marrow donors. Amplification used 60 Vbeta primers and 13 Jbeta primers. Repertoires were generated with immunoSEQ multiplex PCR, while TCRdb's copy carries only in-frame clones and drops some. The table includes 200,000 to 250,000 clones, roughly 82% detected once. The TCR comes from a woman aged 40 to 55 in good health and CMV-seropositive. The sequencing sample was made of PBMCs.

The CDR3 sequence: CASSPQGEMGEAFF. The CDR3 DNA follows: TGTGCCAGCTCACCACAGGGGGAAATGGGTGAAGCTTTCTTT. The V and J genes are TRBV18 and TRBJ1-1; D might be TRBD1 (6 bases). CDR3 length equals 14 residues. V shed 1 base and J shed 7 bases, with 13 bases lying between them. Germline values: CDR1 KGHSH, CDR2 LQKENI.